The rows below give T cell receptor beta chains drawn from one sample of a study of cytomegalovirus exposure and HLA in healthy donors. Sequenced by immunoSEQ multiplex PCR; TCRdb stores in-frame clones only, minus some. The sample includes about 130,000 clones, about 80% of them seen just once. The material sequenced was PBMCs. Receptors were obtained from a man aged 25-40 years in good health. Each CDR3 is given with its conserved first and last residue. The order of the fields is V gene, D gene, clone size, J gene, CDR3 length, CDR3 DNA, CDR3 protein. D genes are given only for firm matches. Expanded clones get a size class; other rows say once, few or many, or leave the size out.

>TRBV18|TRBD1|NA|TRBJ2-6|18
TGTGCCAGCTCACCGGGACAGGGGGAATTCTCTGGGGCCAACGTCCTGACTTTC
CASSPGQGEFSGANVLTF
>TRBV19|NA|few|TRBJ2-5|13
TGTGCCAGTAGTATAGACCAGAAAGAGACCCAGTACTTC
CASSIDQKETQYF
>TRBV6-6|TRBD2|NA|TRBJ2-2|16
TGTGCCAGCAGTTATTACGGGAGGGCCTGGATCGGGGAGCTGTTTTTT
CASSYYGRAWIGELFF
>TRBV28|NA|NA|TRBJ2-1|15
TGTGCCAGCACCGCGGGGCTAAAGGACATGAATGAGCAGTTCTTC
CASTAGLKDMNEQFF
>TRBV28|NA|once|TRBJ1-5|12
TGTGCCAGCAGTGCCTACAATCAGCCCCAGCATTTT
CASSAYNQPQHF
>TRBV7-2|NA|few|TRBJ2-6|16
TGTGCCAGCAGCTTAGGGGCGACCTCTGGGGCCAACGTCCTGACTTTC
CASSLGATSGANVLTF
>TRBV9|TRBD1|NA|TRBJ1-3|15
TGTGCCAGCAGCGTGACAGGGACCTCTGGAAACACCATATATTTT
CASSVTGTSGNTIYF
>TRBV10-3|NA|NA|TRBJ1-4|16
TGTGCCATCAGTGAGTCGAACGCGGGGCGAGGCGAAAAACTGTTTTTT
CAISESNAGRGEKLFF
>TRBV13|TRBD1|NA|TRBJ2-1|16
TGTGCCAGCAGCTCAATGGGGACAGCGAACTACAATGAGCAGTTCTTC
CASSSMGTANYNEQFF
>TRBV9|NA|NA|TRBJ2-2|14
TGTGCCAGCAGCGTAGGGGGGGTTACCGGGGAGCTGTTTTTT
CASSVGGVTGELFF
>TRBV27|NA|NA|TRBJ2-1|21
TGTGCCAGCACCCTTAGGGCGAGGCCTACCAGGACAACCCCCTTGAACAATGAGCAGTTCTTC
CASTLRARPTRTTPLNNEQFF
>TRBV18|TRBD2|NA|TRBJ2-7|16
TGTGCCAGCTCACTTGGACCGGGACTAGTCTCCTACGAGCAGTACTTC
CASSLGPGLVSYEQYF
>TRBV28|TRBD1|NA|TRBJ2-1|14
TGTGCCAGCAGTTCCGGGACAGCACGCAATGAGCAGTTCTTC
CASSSGTARNEQFF
>TRBV11-2|NA|NA|TRBJ2-1|13
TGTGCCAGCAGCTCCACTCTCGTGGATGAGCAGTTCTTC
CASSSTLVDEQFF
>TRBV2|TRBD1|NA|TRBJ2-6|15
TGTGCCAGCAGTTTACAGGGGCGCGGGGCCAACGTCCTGACTTTC
CASSLQGRGANVLTF
>TRBV5-1|TRBD1|NA|TRBJ1-1|15
TGCGCCAGCAGCTCAGGACAGGGGAAAATTGATGAAGCTTTCTTT
CASSSGQGKIDEAFF
>TRBV30|TRBD2|NA|TRBJ2-7|15
TGTGCCTGGAACCACCTGGCTAGCGGAAGGTACGAGCAGTACTTC
CAWNHLASGRYEQYF
>TRBV6-5|NA|NA|TRBJ1-1|15
TGTGCCAGCAGTCCGGGGGGGGGAACAAACACTGAAGCTTTCTTT
CASSPGGGTNTEAFF